This record concerns one T cell receptor (beta chain) sequence. The data stem from a study of cytomegalovirus exposure and HLA in healthy donors. Germline assignment: CDR1 SGHDT and CDR2 YYEEEE. This CDR3 spans 13 amino acids. V lost 3 bases, J lost 5 bases, and 9 bases lay in between. Sequencing used immunoSEQ multiplex PCR; TCRdb keeps in-frame clones, though not all of them. This table holds roughly 100,000 clones, roughly 85% found once. Sequencing used PBMCs. The receptor's source is a man aged 18 to 30 in good health and CMV-seropositive. The chain joins TRBV5-6 to TRBJ1-3; D remains unclear. CDR3 region: CASSSEMRNTIYF. CDR3 nucleotides: TGTGCCAGCAGCTCGGAGATGAGAAACACCATATATTTT.